The T cell receptor beta chain described here comes from a study of cytomegalovirus exposure and HLA in healthy donors. It was with 60 Vbeta and 13 Jbeta primers that the PCR ran. Only in-frame clones appear in the TCRdb table, and some are missing; sequencing was by immunoSEQ multiplex PCR. Found here are about 140,000 clones; the top ten clones hold 2.2%. The CDR3 contains 13 residues. With 3 bases removed from V and 4 bases from J, the gap between germline ends came to 13 bases. The V gene's germline CDR1 is SQVTM and CDR2 ANQGSEA. The receptor was isolated from a woman aged 18-29 years in good health and CMV-seronegative. V usage is TRBV29-1 and J usage is TRBJ2-7, with TRBD1 as a possible D gene (5 bases). Sequencing used PBMCs. Here the CDR3 reads CSVDSDTPYEQYF. DNA for the CDR3: TGCAGCGTTGATTCGGACACCCCATACGAGCAGTACTTC.